This entry features one TCR beta chain sequence. Its antigen is not identified. The sample is drawn from a study of T cells expressing NK-cell markers. Overall study: Seven of the eight sequenced donors were classified as HCMV-seropositive, and one was classified as seronegative.

This CDR3 spans 14 amino acids. Production of TCR beta cDNA relied on 5'RACE template switching with UMIs. Using the 5' RACE reads, TCRdb records one entry per CDR3 protein without DNA. The sample table sets out 500,000 to 600,000 distinct CDR3 sequences. Study-level findings and limits: Four donors showed these clonotypes also leading the CD3+CD56-NKG2C+ fraction.

The chain links TRBV12-3 or TRBV12-4 to TRBJ2-7. This TCR was sampled from a man between 18 and 29 years old in good health. The sequenced sample was blood T cells: a sorted CD56 or NKG2C T cell subset, CD4+ or CD8+ T cells, or bulk PBMC T cells (not recorded which). CDR3 in amino acids: CASSVQASTYEQYF.